A single sample gave rise to the 9 T cell receptor beta chains below, sequenced in a study of tumor T cells in aggressive B-cell lymphoma. Libraries were prepared by immunoSEQ multiplex PCR; TCRdb keeps only in-frame clonotypes and omits some of them. The sample lists approximately 10,000 clones, approximately 85% occurring once. Source material: tumor tissue. The source of these receptors is an adult with diffuse large B cell lymphoma.

The chain carries TRBV7-3 and TRBJ2-1; tentative D call: TRBD2 (6 bases). The CDR3 loop spans 15 amino acids. Germline CDR1 SGHTA, CDR2 FQGTGA. V lost 2 bases and J lost 7, with 15 bases in between. The CDR3 DNA is TGTGCCAGCAGCTTAGGGTCAGCCCGGGGGAATGAGCAGTTCTTC. This encodes CASSLGSARGNEQFF.

The J gene is TRBJ1-2, the V gene TRBV13, with D maybe TRBD1 (5 bases). CDR3 size: 16 residues. Germline V gene data show CDR1 as PRHDT and CDR2 as FYEKMQ (reference sequence). Trimming shortened V by 5 bases and J by 0 bases, and 16 bases separated the two germline ends. The CDR3: CASSTGLPYPNYGYTF. The CDR3 DNA is TGTGCCAGCAGCACGGGACTCCCGTATCCTAACTATGGCTACACCTTC.

Worth noting for this clone: One end of the junction varies from germline; a read error may be responsible. V gene TRBV18 combines with J gene TRBJ1-2; D perhaps matches TRBD1 (6 bases). Looked up from germline, CDR1 is KGHSH and CDR2 is LQKENI. The CDR3 is 17 amino acids. The CDR3 region has the DNA TGTGCTAGCTCACCACCGGGACATTCCCCTCTTAACTATGGCTACACCTTC. This codes for CASSPPGHSPLNYGYTF. The whole variable domain, filled in from reference TRBV18 and TRBJ1-2, reads NAGVMQNPRHLVRRRGQEARLRCSPMKGHSHVYWYRQLPEEGLKFMVYLQKENIIDESGMPKERFSAEFPKEGPSILRIQQVVRGDSAAYFCASSPPGHSPLNYGYTFGSGTRLTVV.

The chain combines TRBV10-3 with TRBJ1-2; possible D gene TRBD1, 6 bases. The germline V gene encodes CDR1 ENHRY and CDR2 SYGVKD. The length of the CDR3 is 15 residues. V gave up 2 bases and J gave up 2 bases, with 12 bases separating them. This chain's CDR3 is CAISEPTTGNYGYTF. The CDR3, as DNA: TGTGCCATCAGTGAGCCAACAACAGGGAACTATGGCTACACCTTC.

In regard to this clone: One end of the junction does not line up with germline, which may come from a read error. The J gene is TRBJ2-5, the V gene TRBV19; TRBD2 is a possible D gene (5 bases). From germline, CDR1 is LNHDA and CDR2 SQIVND (reference sequence). This CDR3 is built from 12 residues. The CDR3 reads CASSPWGETQYF. In DNA, the CDR3 is TGTGCCAGTAGTCCATGGGGAGAGACCCAATACTTC. Full variable domain (outside the CDR3, taken from reference TRBV19 and TRBJ2-5): DGGITQSPKYLFRKEGQNVTLSCEQNLNHDAMYWYRQDPGQGLRLIYYSQIVNDFQKGDIAEGYSVSREKKESFPLTVTSAQKNPTAFYLCASSPWGETQYFGPGTRLLVL.

J is TRBJ1-5 and V is TRBV5-1; 10 bases match TRBD1. The CDR3 sequence is 13 residues long. The V and J ends lost 4 bases and 7 bases, in that order; junction bases with no gene match: 2. The V gene's germline CDR1 is SGHRS and CDR2 YFSETQ. The CDR3 coding sequence is TGCGCCAGCAGCCCGGACAGGGGGCAGCCCCAGCATTTT. Its protein is CASSPDRGQPQHF.

As DNA, the CDR3 is TGCGCCAGCAGCCAACCCGGACAGATCGATTTTTATGGCTACACCTTC. It encodes CASSQPGQIDFYGYTF. The chain employs TRBV4-3 and TRBJ1-2; maybe TRBD1 (6 bases). From germline, CDR1 is LGHNA and CDR2 YSLEER. The V end lost 2 bases, the J end lost 5 bases, and 18 bases lay between the germline ends. This CDR3 has 16 residues.

The gene calls are TRBV30 and TRBJ2-1, with 9 bases aligning to TRBD1. Germline V lookup: CDR1 GTSNPN, CDR2 SVGIG (reference sequence). The V and J ends lost 0 bases and 6 bases, in that order; junction bases with no gene match: 3. The CDR3 covers 14 residues. The CDR3 here is CAWSVGTGLNEQFF. CDR3 in DNA: TGTGCCTGGAGTGTAGGGACAGGGCTCAATGAGCAGTTCTTC.

This chain connects TRBV4-3 to TRBJ1-6, with D possibly TRBD1 on 5 matching bases. The length of the CDR3 is 15 residues. V was pared by 3 bases and J by 3 bases, with 9 bases between. Germline CDR1 and CDR2: LGHNA and YSLEER. Written as DNA, the CDR3 is TGCGCCAGCAGCCAGGGGCGCCGCTATAATTCACCCCTCCACTTT. This gives the protein CASSQGRRYNSPLHF.